A selection of T cell receptor beta chains follows, all from one sample in a study of early T cells in non-severe SARS-CoV-2 infection. One entry per CDR3 protein results from TCRdb running MiXCR on the 5' RACE reads. In the table there are roughly 32,000 distinct CDR3 sequences, under 4% of which are singletons. Sequenced input: whole blood. Source of these receptors: an adult who was a healthcare worker with PCR-confirmed SARS-CoV-2 infection or an uninfected control (not recorded which). CDR3s include the opening cysteine and the closing phenylalanine or tryptophan. Each record gives: clone size, D gene, J gene, V gene, CDR3 protein, CDR3 DNA. D genes are given only for firm matches. Not every row has a clone size; where given, it reads once, few, many or a size class.

clone_size: many; d_call: -; j_call: TRBJ1-5; v_call: TRBV7-2; cdr3_aa: CASSGTGNQPQHF; cdr3_nt: TGTGCCAGCAGCGGTACAGGCAATCAGCCCCAGCATTTT
clone_size: few; d_call: -; j_call: TRBJ2-7; v_call: TRBV7-9; cdr3_aa: CASSLSGRRDYEQYF; cdr3_nt: TGTGCCAGCAGCTTATCCGGGAGAAGAGACTACGAGCAGTACTTC
clone_size: many; d_call: -; j_call: TRBJ1-2; v_call: TRBV29-1; cdr3_aa: CSVEDEAEYGYTF; cdr3_nt: TGCAGCGTTGAAGATGAGGCAGAGTATGGCTACACCTTC
clone_size: -; d_call: -; j_call: TRBJ1-1; v_call: TRBV6-2/TRBV6-3; cdr3_aa: CASKQNTEAFF; cdr3_nt: TGTGCCAGCAAGCAGAACACTGAAGCTTTCTTT
clone_size: -; d_call: TRBD1; j_call: TRBJ2-5; v_call: TRBV6-6; cdr3_aa: CASNRGSQETQYF; cdr3_nt: TGTGCCAGCAACAGGGGTTCACAAGAGACCCAGTACTTC
clone_size: many; d_call: -; j_call: TRBJ2-2; v_call: TRBV21-1; cdr3_aa: CASSIPGQYTGELFF; cdr3_nt: TGTGCCAGCAGCATACCGGGACAGTACACCGGGGAGCTGTTTTTT
clone_size: many; d_call: -; j_call: TRBJ1-5; v_call: TRBV6-4; cdr3_aa: CASSDGGILQPQHF; cdr3_nt: TGTGCCAGCAGTGACGGAGGGATTCTTCAGCCCCAGCATTTT
clone_size: many; d_call: -; j_call: TRBJ2-7; v_call: TRBV19; cdr3_aa: CASSTSGRRALSYEQYF; cdr3_nt: TGTGCCAGTAGCACTTCTGGACGGCGGGCCCTTTCCTACGAGCAGTACTTC
clone_size: many; d_call: -; j_call: TRBJ2-7; v_call: TRBV4-1; cdr3_aa: CASSQERLKGGYEQYF; cdr3_nt: TGCGCCAGCAGCCAAGAAAGGCTCAAAGGGGGCTACGAGCAGTACTTC
clone_size: few; d_call: TRBD1; j_call: TRBJ2-4; v_call: TRBV7-9; cdr3_aa: CASSPKGAWLDIQYF; cdr3_nt: TGTGCCAGCAGTCCCAAGGGGGCTTGGTTGGACATTCAGTACTTC
clone_size: few; d_call: TRBD1; j_call: TRBJ2-7; v_call: TRBV6-6; cdr3_aa: CASSYSPSGTGGFREQYF; cdr3_nt: TGTGCCAGCAGTTACTCGCCCAGTGGGACAGGGGGTTTTCGGGAGCAGTACTTC